These 2 T cell receptor beta chains came from one sample sequenced in a study of T cell repertoires in cytomegalovirus infection. From the reads, TCRdb called clonotypes with MiXCR, one entry per CDR3 protein. The table shows fewer than 350,000 distinct CDR3 sequences, with roughly 15% occurring only once. The source material was PBMCs. These receptors were collected from a human donor in good health (CMV status not recorded). Some clones in this sample may be carry-over from other donors' samples.

The J gene is TRBJ1-1, the V gene TRBV2; no definite D call. V dropped 8 bases and J dropped 1 base, with 11 bases sitting between them. CDR1 is SNHLY, CDR2 FYNNEI, per germline. The CDR3 totals 13 residues. The CDR3 sequence: CASRSAPNTEAFF. The CDR3, as DNA: TGTGCCAGCCGTAGCGCCCCGAACACTGAAGCTTTCTTT.

A few counts support this clonotype. The genes are TRBV11-2 and TRBJ2-7, with no clear D. The CDR3 is 15 amino acids. CDR1 and CDR2 (germline): SGHAT, FQNNGV. The ends were cut back, 1 base at V and 4 bases at J, with 14 bases in the middle. CDR3 nucleotides: TGTGCCAGCAGCTTAGCCTCAGGAGATGGTTACGAGCAGTACTTC. It yields the protein CASSLASGDGYEQYF.